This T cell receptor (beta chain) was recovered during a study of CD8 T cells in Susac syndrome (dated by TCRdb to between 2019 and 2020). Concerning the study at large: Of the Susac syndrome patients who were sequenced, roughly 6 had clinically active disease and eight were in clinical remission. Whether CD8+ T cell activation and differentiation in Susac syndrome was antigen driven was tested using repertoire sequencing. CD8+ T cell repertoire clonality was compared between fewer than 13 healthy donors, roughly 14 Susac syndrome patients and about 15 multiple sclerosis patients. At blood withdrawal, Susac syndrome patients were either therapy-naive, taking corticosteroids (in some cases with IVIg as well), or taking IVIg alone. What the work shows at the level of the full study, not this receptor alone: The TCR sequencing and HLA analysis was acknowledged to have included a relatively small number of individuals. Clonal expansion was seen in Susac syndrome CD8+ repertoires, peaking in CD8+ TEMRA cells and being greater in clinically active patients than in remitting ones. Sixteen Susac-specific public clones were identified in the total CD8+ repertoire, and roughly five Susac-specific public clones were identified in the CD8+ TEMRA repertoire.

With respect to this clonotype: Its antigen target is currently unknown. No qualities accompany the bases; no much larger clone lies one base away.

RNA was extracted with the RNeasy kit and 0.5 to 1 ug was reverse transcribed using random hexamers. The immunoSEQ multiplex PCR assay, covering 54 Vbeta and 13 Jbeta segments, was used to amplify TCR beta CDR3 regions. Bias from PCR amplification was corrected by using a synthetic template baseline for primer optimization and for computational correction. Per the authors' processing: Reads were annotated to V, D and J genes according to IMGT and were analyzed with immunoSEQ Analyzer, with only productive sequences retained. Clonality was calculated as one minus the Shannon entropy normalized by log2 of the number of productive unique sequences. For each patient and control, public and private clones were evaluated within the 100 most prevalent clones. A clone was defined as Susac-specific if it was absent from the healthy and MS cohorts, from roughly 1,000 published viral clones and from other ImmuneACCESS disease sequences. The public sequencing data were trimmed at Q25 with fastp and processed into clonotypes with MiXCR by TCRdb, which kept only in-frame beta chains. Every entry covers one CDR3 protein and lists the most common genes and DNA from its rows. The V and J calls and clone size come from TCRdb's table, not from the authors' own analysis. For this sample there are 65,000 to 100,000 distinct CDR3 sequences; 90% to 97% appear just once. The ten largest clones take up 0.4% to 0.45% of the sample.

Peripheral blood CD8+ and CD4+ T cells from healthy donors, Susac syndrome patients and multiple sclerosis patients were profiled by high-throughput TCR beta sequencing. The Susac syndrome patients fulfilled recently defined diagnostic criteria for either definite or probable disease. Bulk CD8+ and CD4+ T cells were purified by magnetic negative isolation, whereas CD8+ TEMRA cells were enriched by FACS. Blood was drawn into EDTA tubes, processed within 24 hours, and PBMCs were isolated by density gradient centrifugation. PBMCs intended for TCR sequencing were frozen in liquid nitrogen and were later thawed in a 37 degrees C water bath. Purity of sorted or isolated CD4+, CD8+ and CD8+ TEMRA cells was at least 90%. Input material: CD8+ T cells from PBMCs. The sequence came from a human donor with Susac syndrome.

Here the CDR3 is given as CSVAIAGYYEQYF. The DNA reads as follows: TGCAGCGTTGCAATAGCGGGATACTACGAGCAGTACTTC. The receptor chain draws on TRBV29-1 and TRBJ2-7; TRBD2 aligns with 8 central bases. Spanning cysteine to phenylalanine, the CDR3 consists of 13 amino acids. Only the CDR3 DNA is retained, 39 bases long and in frame from the first base. The V end gives up 4 bases and the J end 3 bases, leaving 5 bases in the junction not matched to a gene. CDR1 and CDR2 were assigned from the germline V gene as SQVTM and ANQGSEA.